This passage covers 7 T cell receptor beta chains from one sample sequenced in a study of blood T cell repertoires in COVID-19. Generated by immunoSEQ multiplex PCR, the TCRdb table keeps only in-frame clones and is missing some. The sample contains around 160,000 clones, around 82% of which appear only once. The sample was PBMCs or T cells enriched from blood (not recorded which). The receptors were gathered from a man aged 35-49 years who had recovered from COVID-19.

J is TRBJ2-1 and V is TRBV3-1 (or the pseudogene TRBV3-2); 7 bases agree with TRBD2. V was clipped by 1 base and J by 9 bases; unmatched bases: 0. This CDR3 is built from 12 residues. Germline values: CDR1 LGHDT, CDR2 YNNKEL (reference sequence). The CDR3 DNA is TGTGCCAGCAGCCAAGGCGGGGGTGAGCAGTTCTTC. As protein: CASSQGGGEQFF.

The V call is TRBV5-1, the J call TRBJ1-3; D is perhaps TRBD1 (6 bases). Trimming took 0 bases from V and 0 from J, leaving 19 bases between them. The germline V gene encodes CDR1 SGHRS and CDR2 YFSETQ. The CDR3 is 19 residues long. CDR3 nucleotides: TGCGCCAGCAGCTTGGCCGGACAGCCGAGGAGAGACTCTGGAAACACCATATATTTT. It codes for CASSLAGQPRRDSGNTIYF.

The chain has TRBV6-5 and TRBJ2-7; TRBD2 matches 9 bases. Germline V gene sequence: CDR1 MNHEY, CDR2 SVGAGI. The V and J ends lost 9 bases and 3 bases, in that order; junction bases with no gene match: 6. The CDR3 totals 13 residues. CDR3 amino acids: CASHVAGDYEQYF. In nucleotides, the CDR3 is TGTGCCAGTCACGTAGCGGGGGACTACGAGCAGTACTTC.

The chain joins TRBV10-3 to TRBJ1-1; TRBD1 aligns across 10 bases. Germline-derived CDR1 and CDR2 are ENHRY and SYGVKD. Unmatched junction bases numbered 6, after V lost 6 bases and J lost 5 bases. The length of the CDR3 is 14 residues. The CDR3 sequence: CAISGTGAGTEAFF. The CDR3 DNA reads TGTGCCATCAGCGGGACAGGGGCCGGGACTGAAGCTTTCTTT.

The rearrangement joins TRBV6-1 to TRBJ1-6; tentatively, D is TRBD1 (6 bases). Trimming pared 4 bases from V and 6 bases from J, leaving 16 bases between. The CDR3 is 16 residues long. CDR1 and CDR2 from the germline V gene are MNHNS and SASEGT. CDR3 amino acids: CASSVQGSSGNSPLHF. The CDR3 DNA sequence: TGTGCCAGCAGTGTACAGGGCTCATCGGGTAATTCACCCCTCCACTTT.

The rearrangement joins TRBV19 to TRBJ1-2, with TRBD1 as a possible D gene (5 bases). V dropped 8 bases and J dropped 0 bases, with 16 bases sitting between them. This CDR3 spans 15 amino acids. Germline CDR1 and CDR2: LNHDA and SQIVND (reference sequence). CDR3 region: CASYQDGGANYGYTF. Written as DNA, the CDR3 is TGTGCCAGTTATCAGGACGGAGGGGCTAACTATGGCTACACCTTC.

In its sample, this clone was seen once. In DNA form, the CDR3 reads TGCAGCGTCGGGACTAGCTCTTCATACGAGCAGTACTTC. Translated, it gives CSVGTSSSYEQYF. The chain has TRBV29-1 and TRBJ2-7, with TRBD2 identical over 9 bases. The V gene end was trimmed by 6 bases and the J gene end by 4 bases; junction bases not matched to a gene: 7. Germline values: CDR1 SQVTM, CDR2 ANQGSEA. The CDR3 loop spans 13 amino acids.